Listed here is a single TCR beta chain. Which antigen it targets is not known. The record has no base qualities; no much larger clone is one base away. The CDR3 runs 15 amino acids, cysteine and phenylalanine included. Left in the record is the CDR3 DNA by itself, 45 bases read in frame from the first base. V loses 0 bases, J loses 5 bases, and the germline ends lie 11 bases apart. From a lookup of the germline V gene, CDR1 and CDR2 are KGHSH and LQKENI. Each collaborating institution followed its own protocols to collect whole blood in K2EDTA tubes. For TCRbeta analysis, collaborator samples were shipped as frozen whole blood, as isolated PBMCs, or as DNA extracted from either sample type. The data belong to a study of blood T cell repertoires in COVID-19 (dated by TCRdb to the early 2020s). Background on the whole study: Samples covering the acute and convalescent phases of COVID-19 were provided by collaborators in the United States, Italy and Spain. The material from the prospective study consisted of cDNA or gDNA derived from T cells, B-cell-depleted T cells, or PBMCs. Deeply sampled blood TCRbeta repertoires from subjects exposed to, actively infected with, or recovered from COVID-19 were included in the dataset. A freely available public database, intended as a resource for researchers studying the immune response to SARS-CoV-2, is where the repertoires were released. The sample metadata nearly always contained a de-identified subject ID, COVID-19 status, age in years and sex. Where available, HLA class I and class II types were taken from metadata supplied by the sample provider and were not determined by assay-based typing. Samples were obtained from the ongoing ImmuneRACE study (first 160 participants) and from 950 to 1,500 subjects provided by 6 global collaborators.

TCRbeta CDR3 regions were amplified from genomic DNA by means of the immunoSEQ Assay, a bias-controlled multiplex PCR. As for the original processing: The number of nucleated cells in each sample was estimated from the amplification of reference gene primers within the assay. Sequence reads were collapsed and filtered to measure the absolute abundance of every unique TCRbeta CDR3 rearrangement. For each sample, productive Simpson clonality was calculated as the square root of Simpson's diversity index across productive rearrangements. TCRdb's version of the immuneACCESS table is confined to in-frame rearrangements and falls short of the full clone set. An unresolved V gene accounts for under half of the shortfall where checked; the remainder is of unknown origin. The DNA was the basis for D and trimming; V, J and clone size are from that table. The sample has approximately 81,000 clones on record, 75% to 90% of them singletons. The top ten clones comprise less than 15% of the sample.

Study-wide findings and limitations: The amount of clinical and demographic metadata varied by source and participant and was provided uncurated.

The TCR sequence derives from a man between 65 and 79 years old with active or convalescent COVID-19. The chain uses TRBV18 and TRBJ2-1; 6 matching bases give a weak D call of TRBD1. The sample taken for sequencing was peripheral blood. The DNA sequence follows: TGTGCCAGCTCACCACCTTCCGGACAGAACAATGAGCAGTTCTTC. It codes for CASSPPSGQNNEQFF. Reference TRBV18 and TRBJ2-1 proteins supply the regions before and after the CDR3; the full variable domain is: NAGVMQNPRHLVRRRGQEARLRCSPMKGHSHVYWYRQLPEEGLKFMVYLQKENIIDESGMPKERFSAEFPKEGPSILRIQQVVRGDSAAYFCASSPPSGQNNEQFFGPGTRLTVL.